Shown below are 25 T cell receptor beta chains from a single sample sequenced in a study of blood T cell repertoires in COVID-19. Here immunoSEQ multiplex PCR was the method, and the copy in TCRdb shows in-frame clones only, minus some. The profile shows just over 300,000 clones, around 87% of them singletons. The specimen was PBMCs or T cells enriched from blood (not recorded which). The origin of the receptors is a woman younger than 30 with acute COVID-19.

J is TRBJ1-6 and V is TRBV2; 7 bases align to TRBD1. The CDR3 consists of 13 residues. CDR1 is SNHLY, CDR2 FYNNEI, per germline. V gave up 8 bases and J gave up 10 bases; unmatched junction bases: 8. The CDR3 coding sequence is TGTGCCAGCCGTCGACAGGGTCAATCACCCCTCCACTTT. Encoded protein: CASRRQGQSPLHF.

V and J are TRBV2 and TRBJ1-1, with a tentative D call TRBD1 (5 bases). The CDR3 is 14 residues long. With 6 bases removed from V and 0 bases from J, the gap between germline ends came to 11 bases. The V gene's germline CDR1 is SNHLY and CDR2 FYNNEI. CDR3 region: CASRKGLMNTEAFF. DNA for the CDR3: TGTGCCAGCAGGAAGGGGTTGATGAACACTGAAGCTTTCTTT. Looking up the rest from reference TRBV2 and TRBJ1-1 gives the full variable domain: EPEVTQTPSHQVTQMGQEVILRCVPISNHLYFYWYRQILGQKVEFLVSFYNNEISEKSEIFDDQFSVERPDGSNFTLKIRSTKLEDSAMYFCASRKGLMNTEAFFGQGTRLTVV.

This rearrangement joins TRBV19 to TRBJ2-7; possible D gene TRBD2, 6 bases. CDR1 and CDR2 from the germline V gene are LNHDA and SQIVND (reference sequence). V was cut by 3 bases and J by 2 bases, with 14 bases left in between. The CDR3 contains 15 residues. The CDR3 here is CASSMASGPTYEQYF. CDR3 coding DNA: TGTGCCAGTAGTATGGCAAGCGGGCCAACCTACGAGCAGTACTTC.

The chain recombines TRBV5-1 with TRBJ2-7; D may be TRBD2 (5 bases). The V gene lost 0 bases and the J gene lost 4 bases, with 20 bases spanning the gap. The V gene's germline CDR1 is SGHRS and CDR2 YFSETQ. CDR3 length equals 17 residues. CDR3 amino acids: CASSLGPLLAGGYEQYF. Here the CDR3 DNA reads TGCGCCAGCAGCTTGGGGCCCCTATTGGCAGGAGGATACGAGCAGTACTTC.

The chain carries TRBV28 and TRBJ2-2; 10 bases match TRBD2. The ends lost 2 bases at V and 6 bases at J; junction bases unmatched: 3. Germline V CDR1 and CDR2: MDHEN, SYDVKM. The CDR3 loop spans 15 amino acids. The CDR3 DNA sequence: TGTGCCAGCAGTTTACTAGCGGGAGTTGCCGGGGAGCTGTTTTTT. It specifies CASSLLAGVAGELFF. Variable domain in full (rest from reference TRBV28 and TRBJ2-2): DVKVTQSSRYLVKRTGEKVFLECVQDMDHENMFWYRQDPGLGLRLIYFSYDVKMKEKGDIPEGYSVSREKKERFSLILESASTNQTSMYLCASSLLAGVAGELFFGEGSRLTVL.

The chain recombines TRBV19 with TRBJ1-2, with 8 nucleotides matching TRBD1. Germline assignment: CDR1 LNHDA and CDR2 SQIVND (reference sequence). V gave up 7 bases and J gave up 5 bases; unmatched junction bases: 9. CDR3 size: 14 residues. The CDR3 DNA reads TGTGCCAGTACCCCCTTGACAGGGGCGTATGGCTACACCTTC. Protein product: CASTPLTGAYGYTF.

This chain links TRBV10-1 with TRBJ2-3; maybe TRBD1 (6 bases). This CDR3 contains 17 residues. The germline V and J ends were trimmed by 2 bases and 6 bases, with 21 bases remaining between them. The germline V gene has CDR1 WNHNN and CDR2 SYGVQD (reference sequence). CDR3 in amino acids: CASSEASGAPTRDTQYF. The CDR3 DNA follows: TGCGCCAGCAGTGAGGCATCAGGGGCTCCTACTCGGGATACGCAGTATTTT.

This chain connects TRBV7-6 to TRBJ2-7, with 12 nucleotides matching TRBD2. This CDR3 comprises 18 residues. After removal of 5 bases from V and 0 bases from J, the junction contained 11 bases not matched to a gene. CDR1 SGHVS and CDR2 FNYEAQ come from the germline V gene. The CDR3 bases are TGTGCCAGCAGCCTAGGGACTAGCGGGCGAAAAAGCTCCTACGAGCAGTACTTC. Translated: CASSLGTSGRKSSYEQYF.

This chain connects TRBV19 to TRBJ1-3; maybe TRBD1 (5 bases). CDR1 LNHDA and CDR2 SQIVND come from the germline V gene (reference sequence). V shed 2 bases and J shed 2 bases, with 10 bases lying between them. The CDR3 spans 15 residues. The CDR3 here is CASSIWGETGNTIYF. The CDR3 DNA follows: TGTGCCAGTAGTATATGGGGGGAAACTGGAAACACCATATATTTT.

The chain links TRBV27 to TRBJ2-3; TRBD1 matches at 7 bases. This CDR3 has 16 residues. Trimming at V came to 2 bases and at J to 4 bases, leaving 9 bases not matched to a gene. Per the germline V gene, CDR1 is MNHEY and CDR2 is SMNVEV (reference sequence). This CDR3 reads CASSLVRVQGADTQYF. DNA of the CDR3: TGTGCCAGCAGTTTAGTGCGCGTCCAGGGGGCAGATACGCAGTATTTT.

V usage is TRBV11-3 and J usage is TRBJ1-2, with TRBD1 matching 10 bases. CDR3 length: 16 residues. Germline CDR1 is SGHNT and CDR2 is YENEEA. The V gene end was trimmed by 6 bases and the J gene end by 3 bases; junction bases not matched to a gene: 10. The CDR3 loop reads CASSQRYGQGDYGYTF. The CDR3 bases are TGTGCCAGCAGTCAAAGATATGGACAGGGGGACTATGGCTACACCTTC. The complete variable domain, with remaining parts taken from reference TRBV11-3 and TRBJ1-2, reads EAGVVQSPRYKIIEKKQPVAFWCNPISGHNTLYWYLQNLGQGPELLIRYENEEAVDDSQLPKDRFSAERLKGVDSTLKIQPAELGDSAVYLCASSQRYGQGDYGYTFGSGTRLTVV.

V usage is TRBV18 and J usage is TRBJ1-4; 10 bases match TRBD1. CDR3 length: 16 amino acids. J was trimmed by 2 bases and V by 2 bases; bases with no gene match: 2. The germline gives CDR1 KGHSH, CDR2 LQKENI. The CDR3 here is CASSPGTGDTNEKLFF. DNA of the CDR3: TGTGCCAGCTCACCAGGGACAGGGGACACTAATGAAAAACTGTTTTTT.

The gene calls are TRBV29-1 and TRBJ2-7, with 11 nucleotides matching TRBD1. Germline trimming cut 4 bases from V and 3 bases from J; bases unmatched to any gene: 5. CDR1 and CDR2 (germline): SQVTM, ANQGSEA. This CDR3 is 14 amino acids long. The CDR3 sequence is CSVAPGTGGYEQYF. DNA of the CDR3: TGCAGCGTTGCCCCCGGGACAGGGGGCTACGAGCAGTACTTC.

The rearrangement joins TRBV18 to TRBJ2-3, with 8 bases fitting TRBD1. The CDR3 runs to 14 residues. Germline lookup yields CDR1 KGHSH and CDR2 LQKENI. J was trimmed by 4 bases and V by 4 bases; bases with no gene match: 4. The CDR3 protein is CASSHDRGADTQYF. The CDR3 DNA is TGTGCCAGCTCACACGACAGGGGAGCAGATACGCAGTATTTT.

This rearrangement joins TRBV29-1 to TRBJ2-7, with 8 bases that match TRBD2. The CDR3 contains 13 residues. V trimming: 6 bases; J trimming: 2 bases; junction bases outside the gene matches: 6. Germline V lookup: CDR1 SQVTM, CDR2 ANQGSEA. This chain's CDR3 is CSVRAGAPYEQYF. The CDR3 DNA is TGCAGCGTCCGAGCGGGAGCCCCCTACGAGCAGTACTTC.

J is TRBJ2-7 and V is TRBV28; perhaps TRBD1 as D (6 bases). Germline assignment: CDR1 MDHEN and CDR2 SYDVKM. The CDR3 is 14 amino acids. Trimming took off 2 bases at V and 6 bases at J, with 14 bases between the two ends. The CDR3 sequence is CASSLTTGPGEQYF. CDR3 bases: TGTGCCAGCAGTTTAACGACAGGTCCGGGCGAGCAGTACTTC.

Details on this clone: Here the CDR3 omits its conserved ending phenylalanine or tryptophan, so a read error is the likely source. Because the CDR3's place on the DNA is in doubt, the DNA is left out and the CDR3 is given as listed by TCRdb. This chain links TRBV23-1 with TRBJ1-2; the table's D call, TRBD1, was not checked against the DNA. TRBV23-1 carries the ORF label, with uncertain function. The CDR3 length is 11 residues, termini included. CDR3 sequence reads: CASSPDRAFST.

The chain couples TRBV18 to TRBJ2-3; 9 bases fit TRBD2. V was pared by 3 bases and J by 0 bases, with 10 bases of the junction left unmatched. Per the germline V gene, CDR1 is KGHSH and CDR2 is LQKENI. CDR3 length: 18 amino acids. CDR3 in DNA: TGTGCCAGCTCACCCCAACCCCTGACTAGCGGAAGCACAGATACGCAGTATTTT. This gives the protein CASSPQPLTSGSTDTQYF. Using reference TRBV18 and TRBJ2-3 for the parts outside the CDR3, the full variable domain is NAGVMQNPRHLVRRRGQEARLRCSPMKGHSHVYWYRQLPEEGLKFMVYLQKENIIDESGMPKERFSAEFPKEGPSILRIQQVVRGDSAAYFCASSPQPLTSGSTDTQYFGPGTRLTVL.

The rearrangement uses TRBV30 and TRBJ2-7; the D gene is possibly TRBD1 (6 bases). Trimming stripped 2 bases from V and 3 bases from J, with 11 bases between. The CDR3 runs 13 residues. The germline V gene encodes CDR1 GTSNPN and CDR2 SVGIG (reference sequence). CDR3 residues: CAWSRDIIYEQYF. CDR3 nucleotides: TGTGCCTGGAGTCGGGACATTATCTACGAGCAGTACTTC.

The gene calls are TRBV28 and TRBJ2-7; no clear D. The CDR3 has 11 amino acids. Germline CDR1 MDHEN, CDR2 SYDVKM. With 5 bases removed from V and 4 bases from J, the gap between germline ends came to 6 bases. In DNA, the CDR3 is TGTGCCAGCAGTGTCAGGTACGAGCAGTACTTC. It yields the protein CASSVRYEQYF. The full variable domain, rest sourced from reference TRBV28 and TRBJ2-7, is DVKVTQSSRYLVKRTGEKVFLECVQDMDHENMFWYRQDPGLGLRLIYFSYDVKMKEKGDIPEGYSVSREKKERFSLILESASTNQTSMYLCASSVRYEQYFGPGTRLTVT.

This rearrangement joins TRBV19 to TRBJ2-7; 9 positions match TRBD2. The CDR3 is 14 amino acids. V trimming: 5 bases; J trimming: 3 bases; junction bases outside the gene matches: 5. In germline, CDR1 is LNHDA, CDR2 SQIVND (reference sequence). The CDR3 coding sequence is TGTGCCAGTAGTGCGGGACTAGCAAACTACGAGCAGTACTTC. This translates into CASSAGLANYEQYF.

This clone was observed a single time. The chain has TRBV3-1 (or the pseudogene TRBV3-2) and TRBJ1-5, with D unresolved. The CDR3 has 12 amino acids. Germline CDR1 is LGHDT and CDR2 is YNNKEL (reference sequence). V lost 1 base and J lost 9, with 7 bases in between. The CDR3 coding sequence is TGTGCCAGCAGCCAAGGAGGTCGGCCCCAGCATTTT. This codes for CASSQGGRPQHF.

The table lists this clone with a few counts. This rearrangement joins TRBV5-1 to TRBJ2-3; no clear D. The germline CDR1 and CDR2 sequences are SGHRS and YFSETQ. V dropped 4 bases and J dropped 6 bases, with 15 bases sitting between them. CDR3 length: 14 amino acids. CDR3 loop: CASSVGPEEDTQYF. Written as DNA, the CDR3 is TGCGCCAGCAGCGTGGGCCCCGAGGAGGATACGCAGTATTTT.

The chain employs TRBV9 and TRBJ2-2; D possibly corresponds to TRBD1 (6 bases). V was cut by 4 bases and J by 0 bases, with 13 bases left in between. This CDR3 region has 16 residues. The V gene's germline CDR1 is SGDLS and CDR2 YYNGEE. The CDR3: CASSPKGHPNTGELFF. In nucleotides, the CDR3 is TGTGCCAGCAGCCCCAAGGGACACCCGAACACCGGGGAGCTGTTTTTT.

The chain recombines TRBV19 with TRBJ2-3; 9 nucleotides align to TRBD1. V shed 5 bases, J shed 3 bases, and the junction held 12 bases outside the gene matches. From germline, CDR1 is LNHDA and CDR2 SQIVND (reference sequence). This CDR3 has 17 residues. The CDR3 spells CASSPQRQGVSTDTQYF. Here the CDR3 DNA reads TGTGCCAGTAGTCCACAGAGACAGGGGGTTTCGACAGATACGCAGTATTTT.